A selection of T cell receptor beta chains follows, all from one sample in a study of post-analysis software for immune sequencing data. MiXCR, run by TCRdb on the PCR reads, gives a single entry per CDR3 protein. The data contain 650,000 to 900,000 distinct CDR3 sequences, roughly 46% of them singletons. The sequenced material came from blood. The receptors derive from a girl under 18 with multiple sclerosis. Each CDR3 is given with its conserved first and last residue. The D gene is left open where the match is weak. The size entry is marked missing in some rows and otherwise reads once, few, many or a size class.

>TRBD2|TRBV6-5|.|TRBJ2-5
TGTGCCAGCAGTTACTCGGGCGGGAGTAGAGAGACCCAGTACTTC
CASSYSGGSRETQYF
>TRBD1|TRBV12-5|.|TRBJ1-2
TGTGCTAGTGGTTCCATTCCGGGACAGGGGGGGCCTAACTATGGCTACACCTTC
CASGSIPGQGGPNYGYTF
>.|TRBV20-1|.|TRBJ1-5
TGCAGTGCTTCCAGTAGCAATCAGCCCCAGCATTTT
CSASSSNQPQHF
>.|TRBV20-1|.|TRBJ2-1
TGCAGTGCTGATAAGACCGCTAATGAGCAGTTCTTC
CSADKTANEQFF
>TRBD1|TRBV20-1|.|TRBJ2-5
TGCAGTGCCACGCCCAGGGGGAGACCTCAAGAGACCCAGTACTTC
CSATPRGRPQETQYF
>.|TRBV20-1|.|TRBJ1-5
TGCAGTGCTACCGGGGACTATCAGCCCCAGCATTTT
CSATGDYQPQHF
>.|TRBV4-3|few|TRBJ2-1
TGCGCCAGCAGCCGACGTATGGAGGTGCCGCAGTTCTTC
CASSRRMEVPQFF
>.|TRBV10-1|.|TRBJ1-1
TGCGCCAGCAGTGAGTCCGGCAGACTAAACACTGAAGCTTTCTTT
CASSESGRLNTEAFF
>.|TRBV5-6|.|TRBJ2-2
TGTGCCAGCACCAGGGACTTCACCGGGGAGCTGTTTTTT
CASTRDFTGELFF
>.|TRBV12-3/TRBV12-4|few|TRBJ1-2
TGTGCCAGTAGACAGGAGGTTTATGGCTACACCTTC
CASRQEVYGYTF
>TRBD1|TRBV7-2|few|TRBJ2-3
TGTGCCAGCAGCCCACAGGGGTCGAGCACAGATACGCAGTATTTT
CASSPQGSSTDTQYF
>.|TRBV20-1|few|TRBJ2-3
TGCAGTGCTAGAGGGACCCAGGATACGCAGTATTTT
CSARGTQDTQYF
>.|TRBV5-1|.|TRBJ2-7
TGCGCCAGCAGCTCGGGAGCGCGGTACGAGCAGTACTTC
CASSSGARYEQYF
>.|TRBV20-1|many|TRBJ2-3
TGCAGTGCTAGAGACGACGGGAGAAGCACAGATACGCAGTATTTT
CSARDDGRSTDTQYF
>.|TRBV7-8|.|TRBJ2-3
TGTGCCAGCAGCTCGGTGGGGAGGGACATGAATACGCAGTATTTT
CASSSVGRDMNTQYF
>.|TRBV7-9|.|TRBJ2-3
TGTGCCAGCAGCCCCTCCCGGCTAGCGCGAGATACGCAGTATTTT
CASSPSRLARDTQYF
>.|TRBV5-1|many|TRBJ2-1
TGCGCCAGCAGCGGAGTCGGGGCTGAGGGTAATGAGCAGTTCTTC
CASSGVGAEGNEQFF
>TRBD2|TRBV7-9|.|TRBJ2-1
TGTGCCAGCAGCCCATCTGGGGGGGTCCTGGGCAATGAGCAGTTCTTC
CASSPSGGVLGNEQFF
>TRBD2|TRBV5-1|once|TRBJ2-5
TGCGCCAGCAGCAAACCAATGCACCCGCGGGAGGACCTCCAAGAGACCCAGTACTTC
CASSKPMHPREDLQETQYF
>.|TRBV10-2|few|TRBJ2-4
TGCGCCAGCAGTGGCGGGATTCAGTACTTC
CASSGGIQYF
>.|TRBV6-2/TRBV6-3|many|TRBJ2-7
TGTGCCAGCGGTCAGTACGAGCAGTACTTC
CASGQYEQYF
>TRBD2|TRBV2|.|TRBJ2-3
TGTGCCAGCCTGGGACTAGCGGGAGGTGTAGATACGCAGTATTTT
CASLGLAGGVDTQYF
>TRBD2|TRBV7-2|.|TRBJ2-5
TGTGCCAGCAGCCTAAGGACTAGCCCCGAAACCCAGTACTTC
CASSLRTSPETQYF
>.|TRBV5-1|once|TRBJ2-1
TGCGCCAGCAGCTGGGCTCGAGGGGTCAATGAGCAGTTCTTC
CASSWARGVNEQFF
>.|TRBV10-3|.|TRBJ2-1
TGTGCCATCAGCGAAGGGACGGCTAATGAGCAGTTCTTC
CAISEGTANEQFF
>.|TRBV30|.|TRBJ2-1
TGTGCCTGGAGTGGAGGGGGAAATAGTGAGCAGTTCTTC
CAWSGGGNSEQFF
>TRBD1|TRBV12-3/TRBV12-4|.|TRBJ1-2
TGTGCCAGCAGATCAAACAGGGGAGGGAAAGGCTACACCTTC
CASRSNRGGKGYTF